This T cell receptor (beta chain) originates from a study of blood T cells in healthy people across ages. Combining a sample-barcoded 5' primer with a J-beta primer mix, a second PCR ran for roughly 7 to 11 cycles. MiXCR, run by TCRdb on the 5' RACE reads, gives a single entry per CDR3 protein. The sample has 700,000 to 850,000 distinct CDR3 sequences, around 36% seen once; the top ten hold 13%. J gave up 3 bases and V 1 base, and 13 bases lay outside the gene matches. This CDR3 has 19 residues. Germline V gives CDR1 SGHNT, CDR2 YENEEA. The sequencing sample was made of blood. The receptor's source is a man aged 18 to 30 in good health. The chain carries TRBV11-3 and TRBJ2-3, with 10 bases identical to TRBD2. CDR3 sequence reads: CASSLGGLAGVYGTDTQYF. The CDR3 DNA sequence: TGTGCCAGCAGCTTAGGAGGCCTAGCGGGGGTTTATGGGACAGATACGCAGTATTTT.